This TCR beta chain was identified in a study of T cell responses to AZD1222 COVID-19 vaccine. TCRdb keeps only in-frame clones here, not all; method: immunoSEQ multiplex PCR. In the table there are 80,000 to 100,000 clones, around 90% of which are singletons. In germline, CDR1 is SGHNT, CDR2 YENEEA. The CDR3 length is 13 residues. The ends were cut back, 2 bases at V and 5 bases at J, with 6 bases in the middle. Overall study results and limits: White British people made up most donors, females outnumbered males, and clonal diversity was possibly underestimated. Baseline antibody screening turned up just six seropositive AZD1222 recipients. Vaccine-associated CD4 TCRs ranged over spike, dominating at 160-218 and 743-854. Sampling that yielded the repertoires occurred only after the peak T cell response.

As for this clone: Its antigen is unknown.

This sequence joins TRBV11-3 and TRBJ2-2, with unresolved D. This clonotype was obtained from an adult in good health. The sequenced sample was peripheral blood, obtained on day 0 of MenACWY control vaccination. The CDR3 reads CASSLIQTGELFF. As DNA, the CDR3 is TGTGCCAGCAGCTTAATACAGACCGGGGAGCTGTTTTTT.